What follows is one T cell receptor (beta chain) and its context. The entry originates in a study of T cells in Graves' hyperthyroidism and ophthalmopathy. RNA transcripts provided the source from which TCR beta CDR3 regions were amplified. In the first-round RT-PCR of the TCR CDR3, the HTBI primer set was used. TCRdb independently ran MiXCR on the multiplex PCR reads; one entry per CDR3 protein. Of 500,000 or so distinct CDR3 sequences listed, 17% are singletons. Clinical symptoms, serum thyroxine, TRAb, thyroid ultrasound and orbital computed tomography informed diagnoses. V shed 8 bases and J shed 6 bases, with 21 bases lying between them. Germline CDR1 and CDR2: SNHLY and FYNNEI. The CDR3 consists of 15 residues.

Sample: blood. The rearrangement links TRBV2 to TRBJ2-3; D possibly corresponds to TRBD1 (8 bases). The TCR originated in a woman aged 18-29 years with Graves' ophthalmopathy. The CDR3 region has the DNA TGTGCCAGCGTGGAAACAGGGGGGGGCCGGGATACGCAGTATTTT. Its translation: CASVETGGGRDTQYF.